This T cell receptor beta chain was found in a study of cytomegalovirus exposure and HLA in healthy donors. Generated by immunoSEQ multiplex PCR, the TCRdb table keeps only in-frame clones and is missing some. This table has 150,000 or so clones, about 91% appearing once. Trimming cost V 1 base and J 0 bases, with 10 bases left between them. This CDR3 has 15 residues. From germline, CDR1 is WSHSY and CDR2 SAAADI. The chain combines TRBV10-2 with TRBJ2-7; no definite D call. Sequenced material: PBMCs. The source is a woman younger than 30 in good health and CMV-seropositive. This chain's CDR3 is CASSEYGYSSYEQYF. Here the CDR3 DNA reads TGCGCCAGCAGTGAGTACGGGTATAGCTCCTACGAGCAGTACTTC.